Sequencing of this T cell receptor beta chain was carried out in a study of cytomegalovirus exposure and HLA in healthy donors. Points from the study as a whole: A link between a missense DCLRE1C variant and TCR beta V- and J-gene trimming emerged from a later analysis. Excluded were some V segments that proved indistinguishable, including TRBV6-2 and TRBV6-3.

This PCR relied on a set of 60 Vbeta primers and 13 Jbeta primers. Profiled with immunoSEQ multiplex PCR; TCRdb holds only in-frame clones, not every one. In the table there are about 180,000 clones, roughly four fifths of which are singletons. The germline CDR1 and CDR2 sequences are MNHEY and SVGAGI. The CDR3 extends over 15 amino acids. The V and J ends lost 4 bases and 4 bases, in that order; junction bases with no gene match: 7. With respect to this clone: The antigen is not known.

Material for sequencing was PBMCs. The gene calls are TRBV6-5 and TRBJ1-2; 9 bases match TRBD1. The clonotype comes from a male donor in good health and CMV-seronegative. The CDR3: CASSSGTGSGYGYTF. The DNA of the CDR3 is TGTGCCAGCAGTTCTGGGACAGGGAGCGGCTATGGCTACACCTTC.